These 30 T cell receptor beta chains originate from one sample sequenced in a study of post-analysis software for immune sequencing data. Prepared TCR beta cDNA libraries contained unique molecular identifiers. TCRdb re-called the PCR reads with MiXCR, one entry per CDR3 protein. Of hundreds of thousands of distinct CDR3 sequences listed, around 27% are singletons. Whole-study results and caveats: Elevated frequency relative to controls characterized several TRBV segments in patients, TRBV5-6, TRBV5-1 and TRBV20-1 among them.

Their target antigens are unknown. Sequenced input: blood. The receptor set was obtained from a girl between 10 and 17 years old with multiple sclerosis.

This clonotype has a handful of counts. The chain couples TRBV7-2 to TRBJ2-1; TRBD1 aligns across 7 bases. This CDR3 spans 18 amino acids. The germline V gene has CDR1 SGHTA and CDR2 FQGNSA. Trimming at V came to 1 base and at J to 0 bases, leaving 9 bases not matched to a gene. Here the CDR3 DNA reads TGTGCCAGCAGCTTAGGACTCCGGGACAGTCTCTCCTACAATGAGCAGTTCTTC. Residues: CASSLGLRDSLSYNEQFF.

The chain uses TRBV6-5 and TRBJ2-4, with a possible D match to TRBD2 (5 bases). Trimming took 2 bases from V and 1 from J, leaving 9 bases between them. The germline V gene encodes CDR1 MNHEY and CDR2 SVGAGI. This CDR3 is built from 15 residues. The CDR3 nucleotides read TGTGCCAGCAGTTACGGGCCGGGGGCCAAAAACATTCAGTACTTC. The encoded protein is CASSYGPGAKNIQYF.

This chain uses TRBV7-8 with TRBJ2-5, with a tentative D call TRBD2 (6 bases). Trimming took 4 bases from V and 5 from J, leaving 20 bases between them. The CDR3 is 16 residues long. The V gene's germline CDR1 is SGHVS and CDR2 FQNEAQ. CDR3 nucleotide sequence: TGTGCCAGCAGCTCTCCCATTGCGGAGGGGCGGGAGACCCAGTACTTC. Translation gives CASSSPIAEGRETQYF.

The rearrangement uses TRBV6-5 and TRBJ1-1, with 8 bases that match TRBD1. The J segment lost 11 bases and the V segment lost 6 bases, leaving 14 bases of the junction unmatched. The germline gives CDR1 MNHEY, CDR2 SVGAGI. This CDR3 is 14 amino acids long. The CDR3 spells CASREGTDRGGAFF. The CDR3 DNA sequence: TGTGCCAGCAGAGAAGGAACAGACAGGGGAGGGGCTTTCTTT.

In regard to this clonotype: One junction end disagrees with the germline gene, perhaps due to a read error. As DNA, the CDR3 is TGCGCCAGCAGCCAAGCTCCCCGAAGCGGGTTACACGAGGAGCTGGTTTTT. Its protein product is CASSQAPRSGLHEELVF. J is TRBJ2-2 and V is TRBV4-3, with a possible D match to TRBD2 (6 bases). Germline CDR1 and CDR2: LGHNA and YSLEER. CDR3 size: 17 residues.

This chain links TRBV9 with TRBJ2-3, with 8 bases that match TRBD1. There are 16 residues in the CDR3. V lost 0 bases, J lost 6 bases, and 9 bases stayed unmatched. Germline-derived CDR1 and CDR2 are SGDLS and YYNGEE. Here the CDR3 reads CASSVAPDRGEDTQYF. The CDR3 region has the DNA TGTGCCAGCAGCGTAGCTCCAGACAGGGGTGAGGATACGCAGTATTTT.

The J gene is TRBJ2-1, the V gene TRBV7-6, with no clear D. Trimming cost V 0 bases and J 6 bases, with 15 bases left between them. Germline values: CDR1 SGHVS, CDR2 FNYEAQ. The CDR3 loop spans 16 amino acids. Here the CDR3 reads CASSLARPGSANEQFF. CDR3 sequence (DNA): TGTGCCAGCAGCTTAGCGAGGCCAGGCTCCGCCAATGAGCAGTTCTTC.

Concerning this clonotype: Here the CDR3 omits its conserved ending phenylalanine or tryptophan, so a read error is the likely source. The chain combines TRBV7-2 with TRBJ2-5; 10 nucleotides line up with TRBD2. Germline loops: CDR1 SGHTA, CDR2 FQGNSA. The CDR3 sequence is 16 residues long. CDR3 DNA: TGTGCCAGCGGCTTCTCAAATAGCGGGAGGCGAGAGACCCAGTACTAC. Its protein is CASGFSNSGRRETQYY.

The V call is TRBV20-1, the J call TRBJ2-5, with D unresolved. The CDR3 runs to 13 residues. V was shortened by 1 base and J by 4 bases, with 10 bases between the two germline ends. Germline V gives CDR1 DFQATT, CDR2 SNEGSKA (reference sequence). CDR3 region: CSARVLGLETQYF. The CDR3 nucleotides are TGCAGTGCTAGAGTTTTGGGTTTAGAGACCCAGTACTTC.

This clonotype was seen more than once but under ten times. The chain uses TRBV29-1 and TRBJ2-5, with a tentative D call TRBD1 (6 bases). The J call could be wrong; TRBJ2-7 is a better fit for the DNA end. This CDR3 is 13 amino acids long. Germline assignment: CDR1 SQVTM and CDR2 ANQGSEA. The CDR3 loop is CSVVLTQGAEQYF. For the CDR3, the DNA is TGCAGCGTTGTACTCACACAGGGTGCCGAGCAGTACTTC.

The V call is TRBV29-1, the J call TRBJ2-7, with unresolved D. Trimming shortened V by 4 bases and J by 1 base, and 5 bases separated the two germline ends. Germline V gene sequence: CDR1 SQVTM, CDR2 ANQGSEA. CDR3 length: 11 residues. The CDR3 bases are TGCAGCGTTGGGGTTTCCTACGAGCAGTACTTC. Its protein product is CSVGVSYEQYF.

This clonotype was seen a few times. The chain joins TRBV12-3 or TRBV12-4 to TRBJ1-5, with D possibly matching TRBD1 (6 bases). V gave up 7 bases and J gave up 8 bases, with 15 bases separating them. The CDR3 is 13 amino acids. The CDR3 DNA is TGTGCCAGCACCCGGATGGGGGACAAGCCCCAGCATTTT. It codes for CASTRMGDKPQHF.

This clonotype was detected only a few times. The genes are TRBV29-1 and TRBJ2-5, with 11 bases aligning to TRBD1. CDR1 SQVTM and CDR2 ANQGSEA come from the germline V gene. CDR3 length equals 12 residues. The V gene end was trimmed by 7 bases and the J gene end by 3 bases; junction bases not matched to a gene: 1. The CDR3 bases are TGCAGCGGGGACAGGGGGGAAGAGACCCAGTACTTC. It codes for CSGDRGEETQYF. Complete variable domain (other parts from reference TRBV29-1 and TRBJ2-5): SAVISQKPSRDICQRGTSLTIQCQVDSQVTMMFWYRQQPGQSLTLIATANQGSEATYESGFVIDKFPISRPNLTFSTLTVSNMSPEDSSIYLCSGDRGEETQYFGPGTRLLVL.

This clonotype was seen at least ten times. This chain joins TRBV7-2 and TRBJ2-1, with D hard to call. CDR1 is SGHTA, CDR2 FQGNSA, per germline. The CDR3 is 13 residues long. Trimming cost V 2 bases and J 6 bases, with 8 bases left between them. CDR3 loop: CASSLTASNEQFF. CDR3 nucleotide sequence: TGTGCCAGCAGCTTAACAGCAAGCAATGAGCAGTTCTTC.

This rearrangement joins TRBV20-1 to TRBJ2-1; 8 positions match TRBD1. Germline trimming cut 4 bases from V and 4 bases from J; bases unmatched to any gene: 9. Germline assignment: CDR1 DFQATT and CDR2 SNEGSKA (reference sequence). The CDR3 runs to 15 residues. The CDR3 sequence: CSAKRSGQAYNEQFF. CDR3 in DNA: TGCAGTGCTAAGAGGTCGGGACAGGCTTACAATGAGCAGTTCTTC.

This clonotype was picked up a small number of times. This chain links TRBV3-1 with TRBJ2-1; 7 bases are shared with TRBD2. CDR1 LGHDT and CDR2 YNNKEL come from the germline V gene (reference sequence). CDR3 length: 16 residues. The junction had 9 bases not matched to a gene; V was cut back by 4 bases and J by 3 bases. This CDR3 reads CASSPPSGGNYNEQFF. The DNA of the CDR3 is TGTGCCAGCAGCCCCCCTTCGGGGGGAAACTACAATGAGCAGTTCTTC.

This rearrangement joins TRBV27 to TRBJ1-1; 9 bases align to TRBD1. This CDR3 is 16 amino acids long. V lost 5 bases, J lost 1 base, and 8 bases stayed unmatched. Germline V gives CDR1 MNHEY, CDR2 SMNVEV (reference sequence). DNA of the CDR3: TGTGCCAGCAGTAAACCGGGACAGGGACCGAACACTGAAGCTTTCTTT. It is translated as CASSKPGQGPNTEAFF.

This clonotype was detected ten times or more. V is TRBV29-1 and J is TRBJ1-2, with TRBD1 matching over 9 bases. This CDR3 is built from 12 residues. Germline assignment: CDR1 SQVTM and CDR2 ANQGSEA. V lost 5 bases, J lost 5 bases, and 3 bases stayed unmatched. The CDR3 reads CSVSGTGYGYTF. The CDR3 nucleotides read TGCAGCGTTTCGGGGACAGGGTATGGCTACACCTTC.

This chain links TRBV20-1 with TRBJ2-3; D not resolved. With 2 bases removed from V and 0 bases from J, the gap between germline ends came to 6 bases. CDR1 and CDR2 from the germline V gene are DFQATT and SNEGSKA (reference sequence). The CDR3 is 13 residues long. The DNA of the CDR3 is TGCAGTGCTAGACGGCAGAGCACAGATACGCAGTATTTT. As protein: CSARRQSTDTQYF.

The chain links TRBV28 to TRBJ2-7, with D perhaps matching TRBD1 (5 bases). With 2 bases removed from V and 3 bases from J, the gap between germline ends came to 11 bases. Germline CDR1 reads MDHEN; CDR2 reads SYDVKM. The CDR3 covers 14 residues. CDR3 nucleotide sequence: TGTGCCAGCAGTTTAAAGGGGATAGGCTACGAGCAGTACTTC. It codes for CASSLKGIGYEQYF.

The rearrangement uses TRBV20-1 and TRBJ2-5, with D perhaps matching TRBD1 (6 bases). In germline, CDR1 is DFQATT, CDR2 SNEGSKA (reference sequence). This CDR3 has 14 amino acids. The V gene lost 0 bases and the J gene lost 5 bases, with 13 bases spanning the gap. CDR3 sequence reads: CSARDIQGYETQYF. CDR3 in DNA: TGCAGTGCTAGAGATATTCAGGGGTACGAGACCCAGTACTTC.

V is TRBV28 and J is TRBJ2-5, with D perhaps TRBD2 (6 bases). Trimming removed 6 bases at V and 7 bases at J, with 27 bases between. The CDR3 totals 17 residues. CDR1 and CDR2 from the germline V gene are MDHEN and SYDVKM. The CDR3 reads CASRVPAGRQKAGTQYF. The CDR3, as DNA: TGTGCCAGCAGAGTCCCGGCAGGGAGACAGAAAGCGGGGACCCAGTACTTC.

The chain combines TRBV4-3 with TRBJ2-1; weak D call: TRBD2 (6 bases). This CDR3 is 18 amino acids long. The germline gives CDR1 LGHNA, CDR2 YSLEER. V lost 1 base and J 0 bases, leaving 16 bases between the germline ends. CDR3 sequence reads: CASSQGPSDLTSYNEQFF. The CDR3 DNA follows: TGCGCCAGCAGCCAAGGTCCTAGCGATTTGACCTCCTACAATGAGCAGTTCTTC.

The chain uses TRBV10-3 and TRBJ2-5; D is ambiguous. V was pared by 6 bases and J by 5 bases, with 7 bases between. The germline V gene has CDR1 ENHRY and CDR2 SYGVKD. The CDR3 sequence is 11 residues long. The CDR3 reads CAIRIGETQYF. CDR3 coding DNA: TGTGCCATCAGGATTGGGGAGACCCAGTACTTC.

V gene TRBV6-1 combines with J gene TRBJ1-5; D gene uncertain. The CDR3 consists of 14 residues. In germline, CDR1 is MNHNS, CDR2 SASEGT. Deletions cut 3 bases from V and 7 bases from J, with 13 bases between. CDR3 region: CASSDYRNDQPQHF. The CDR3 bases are TGTGCCAGCAGTGATTATAGAAACGACCAGCCCCAGCATTTT.

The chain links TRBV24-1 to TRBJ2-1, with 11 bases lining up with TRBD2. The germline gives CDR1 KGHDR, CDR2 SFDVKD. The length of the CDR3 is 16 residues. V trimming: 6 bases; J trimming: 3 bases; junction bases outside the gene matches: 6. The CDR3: CATSPASGGFYNEQFF. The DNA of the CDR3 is TGTGCCACCAGTCCGGCTAGCGGGGGGTTCTACAATGAGCAGTTCTTC.

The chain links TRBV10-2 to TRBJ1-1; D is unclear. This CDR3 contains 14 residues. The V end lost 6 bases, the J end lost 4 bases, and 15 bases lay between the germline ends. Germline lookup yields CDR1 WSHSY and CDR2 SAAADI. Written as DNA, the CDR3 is TGCGCCAGCAGATCCCCGGAGAGAGGCACTGAAGCTTTCTTT. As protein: CASRSPERGTEAFF.

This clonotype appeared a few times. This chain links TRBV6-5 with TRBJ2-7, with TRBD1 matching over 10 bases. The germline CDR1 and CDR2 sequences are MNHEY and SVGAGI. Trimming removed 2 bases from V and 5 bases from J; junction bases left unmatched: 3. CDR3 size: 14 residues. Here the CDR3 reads CASSYGGTGDEQYF. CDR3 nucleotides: TGTGCCAGCAGTTACGGCGGGACAGGGGACGAGCAGTACTTC.

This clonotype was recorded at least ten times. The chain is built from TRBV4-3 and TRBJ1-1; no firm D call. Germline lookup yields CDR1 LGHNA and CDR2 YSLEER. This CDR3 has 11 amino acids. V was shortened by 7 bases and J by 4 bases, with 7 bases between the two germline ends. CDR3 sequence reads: CASKGSTEAFF. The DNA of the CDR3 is TGCGCCAGCAAGGGTAGCACTGAAGCTTTCTTT.

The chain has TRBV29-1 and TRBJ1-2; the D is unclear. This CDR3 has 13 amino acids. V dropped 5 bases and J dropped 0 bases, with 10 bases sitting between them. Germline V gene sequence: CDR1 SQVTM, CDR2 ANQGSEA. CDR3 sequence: CSVPDSPNYGYTF. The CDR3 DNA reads TGCAGCGTTCCGGACTCCCCTAACTATGGCTACACCTTC.